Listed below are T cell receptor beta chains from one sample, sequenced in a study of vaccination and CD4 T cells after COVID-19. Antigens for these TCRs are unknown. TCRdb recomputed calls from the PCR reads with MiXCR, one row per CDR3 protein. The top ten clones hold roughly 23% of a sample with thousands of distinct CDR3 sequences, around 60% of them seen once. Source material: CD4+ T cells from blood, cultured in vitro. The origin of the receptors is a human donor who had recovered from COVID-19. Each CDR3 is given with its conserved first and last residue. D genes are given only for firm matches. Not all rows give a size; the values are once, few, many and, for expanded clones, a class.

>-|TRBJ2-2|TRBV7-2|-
CASSLITGGPDTGELFF
TGTGCCAGCAGCTTAATAACCGGGGGGCCGGACACCGGGGAGCTGTTTTTT
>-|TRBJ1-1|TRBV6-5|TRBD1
CASSYRVGTGNTEAFF
TGTGCCAGCAGTTACCGTGTAGGGACAGGGAACACTGAAGCTTTCTTT
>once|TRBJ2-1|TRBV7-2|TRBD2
CASTPKALAGGGNEQFF
TGTGCCAGCACCCCAAAGGCATTGGCGGGAGGGGGCAATGAGCAGTTCTTC
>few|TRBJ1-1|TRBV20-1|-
CSARDGRANTEAFF
TGCAGTGCTAGAGATGGGCGCGCTAACACTGAAGCTTTCTTT
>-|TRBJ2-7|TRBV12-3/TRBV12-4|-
CASTRTLSSYEQYF
TGTGCCAGCACCCGGACCCTGTCCTCCTACGAGCAGTACTTC
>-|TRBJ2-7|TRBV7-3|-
CASSPSGGVGSYEQYF
TGTGCCAGCAGCCCCTCTGGGGGCGTTGGGAGCTACGAGCAGTACTTC
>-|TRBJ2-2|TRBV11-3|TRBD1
CASSFRGQSGELFF
TGTGCCAGCAGCTTCAGGGGGCAATCCGGGGAGCTGTTTTTT
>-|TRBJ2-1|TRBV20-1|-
CSAPPSYNEQFF
TGCAGTGCTCCCCCCTCCTACAATGAGCAGTTCTTC
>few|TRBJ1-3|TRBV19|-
CASSGVTASLFGNTIYF
TGTGCCAGTAGTGGAGTAACGGCCTCCTTATTCGGAAACACCATATATTTT
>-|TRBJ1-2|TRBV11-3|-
CASSLEGRDGNYGYTF
TGTGCCAGCAGCTTAGAGGGCAGGGACGGTAACTATGGCTACACCTTC
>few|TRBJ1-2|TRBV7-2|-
CASSLDRTVRGYTF
TGTGCCAGCAGCTTAGACCGGACAGTACGTGGCTACACCTTC
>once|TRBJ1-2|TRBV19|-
CASSIRDGYTF
TGTGCCAGTAGTATCAGAGATGGCTACACCTTC
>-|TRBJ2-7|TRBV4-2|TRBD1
CASSQTGERNGQYF
TGTGCCAGCAGCCAAACAGGGGAGAGGAACGGGCAGTACTTC
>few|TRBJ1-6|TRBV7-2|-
CASSLDPISSYNSPLHF
TGTGCCAGCAGCTTAGACCCCATAAGCTCCTATAATTCACCCCTCCACTTT
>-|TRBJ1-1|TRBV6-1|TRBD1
CASSPGTGRSTEAFF
TGTGCCAGCAGCCCCGGGACAGGTAGAAGCACTGAAGCTTTCTTT
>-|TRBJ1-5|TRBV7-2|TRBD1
CASSLDRGQPQHF
TGTGCCAGCAGCTTAGACAGGGGGCAGCCCCAGCATTTT
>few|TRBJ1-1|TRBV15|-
CATSRGSRIAEAFF
TGTGCCACCAGCAGAGGGTCTAGGATCGCTGAAGCTTTCTTT
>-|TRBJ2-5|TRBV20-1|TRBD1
CSASPGTAQETQYF
TGCAGTGCTTCCCCCGGGACAGCACAAGAGACCCAGTACTTC
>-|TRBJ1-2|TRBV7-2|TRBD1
CASSLYRGAFYGYTF
TGTGCCAGCAGCTTATACAGGGGCGCATTCTATGGCTACACCTTC
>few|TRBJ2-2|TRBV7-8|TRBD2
CASSLTSGGNTGELFF
TGTGCCAGCAGCTTAACTAGCGGGGGGAACACCGGGGAGCTGTTTTTT
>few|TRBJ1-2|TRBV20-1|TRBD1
CSARGGGQGLANYGYTF
TGCAGTGCTAGAGGGGGGGGACAGGGCCTAGCTAACTATGGCTACACCTTC
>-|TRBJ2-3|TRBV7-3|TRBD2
CASSLSAGGTQYF
TGTGCCAGCAGCTTAAGTGCGGGGGGTACGCAGTATTTT
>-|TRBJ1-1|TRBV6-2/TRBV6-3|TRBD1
CASSYGHRGGTEAFF
TGTGCCAGCAGTTACGGGCACAGGGGAGGGACTGAAGCTTTCTTT